The clone carrying this T cell receptor beta chain is deemed medium-sized. The antigen is unknown. A junction boundary mismatches the germline segment, possibly from a read error. Germline values: CDR1 DFQATT, CDR2 SNEGSKA (reference sequence). The CDR3 extends over 14 amino acids. The unsorted libraries were prepared from 2 million PBMCs (stored at -80 C). MiXCR, applied by TCRdb to the 5' RACE reads, yields one record per CDR3 protein. The table shows under 30,000 distinct CDR3 sequences, with about 6.3% occurring only once. This record belongs to a study of neurological immune-mediated disorders. General study findings and limits: Private repertoires in all groups were suggested by the absence of shared CDR3 amino acid sequences among expanded clones across subjects. The greatest degree of TCR clonal expansion was observed in HTLV-1-associated myelopathy, with the lowest in multiple sclerosis, below that of healthy controls.

The sequencing input was PBMCs. The sequence was collected from a woman aged 40 to 50 in good health. V gene TRBV20-1 combines with J gene TRBJ1-5; TRBD1 matches 8 bases. Written as DNA, the CDR3 is TGCAGTGCTAGAGACCCTTCCAGGGGGCAGCTCCAGCATTTT. The encoded protein is CSARDPSRGQLQHF.